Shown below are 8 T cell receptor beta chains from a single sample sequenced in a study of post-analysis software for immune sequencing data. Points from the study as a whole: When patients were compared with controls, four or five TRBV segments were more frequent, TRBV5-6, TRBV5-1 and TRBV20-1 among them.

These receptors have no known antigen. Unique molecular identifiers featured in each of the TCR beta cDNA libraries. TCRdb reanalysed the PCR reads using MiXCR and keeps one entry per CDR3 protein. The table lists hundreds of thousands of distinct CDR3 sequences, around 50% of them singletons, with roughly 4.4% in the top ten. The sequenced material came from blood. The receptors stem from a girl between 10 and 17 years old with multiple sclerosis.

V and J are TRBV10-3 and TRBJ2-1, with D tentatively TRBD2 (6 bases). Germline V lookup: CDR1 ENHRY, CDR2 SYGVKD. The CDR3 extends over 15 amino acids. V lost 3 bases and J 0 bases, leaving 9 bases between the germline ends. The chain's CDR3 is CAISDAGSSYNEQFF. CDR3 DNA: TGTGCCATCAGTGACGCGGGGAGCTCCTACAATGAGCAGTTCTTC.

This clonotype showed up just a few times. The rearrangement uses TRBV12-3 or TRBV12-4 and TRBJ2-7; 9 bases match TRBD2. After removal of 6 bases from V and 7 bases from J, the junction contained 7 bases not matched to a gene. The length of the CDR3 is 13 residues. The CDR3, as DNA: TGTGCCAGCAGCCCTAGCGGGATGGGAGAGCAGTACTTC. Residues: CASSPSGMGEQYF.

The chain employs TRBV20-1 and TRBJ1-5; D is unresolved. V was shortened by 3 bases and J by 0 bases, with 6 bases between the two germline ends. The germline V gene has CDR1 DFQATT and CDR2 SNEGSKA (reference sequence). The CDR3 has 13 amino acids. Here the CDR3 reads CSASSYSNQPQHF. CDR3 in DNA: TGCAGTGCTAGCAGCTATAGCAATCAGCCCCAGCATTTT.

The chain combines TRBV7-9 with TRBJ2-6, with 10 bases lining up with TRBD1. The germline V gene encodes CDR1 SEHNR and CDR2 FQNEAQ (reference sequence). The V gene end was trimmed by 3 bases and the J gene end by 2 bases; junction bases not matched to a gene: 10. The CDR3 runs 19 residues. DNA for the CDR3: TGTGCCAGCAGCTTCCGAGGGGACAGGGGTTTAACTGGGGCCAACGTCCTGACTTTC. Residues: CASSFRGDRGLTGANVLTF.

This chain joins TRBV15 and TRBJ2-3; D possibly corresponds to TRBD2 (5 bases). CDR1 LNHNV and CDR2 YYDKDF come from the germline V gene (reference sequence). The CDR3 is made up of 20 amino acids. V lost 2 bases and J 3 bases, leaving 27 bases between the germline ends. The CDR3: CATSRLGVSARKLSTDTQYF. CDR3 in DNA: TGTGCCACCAGCAGATTGGGAGTGAGTGCACGAAAGCTAAGTACAGATACGCAGTATTTT.

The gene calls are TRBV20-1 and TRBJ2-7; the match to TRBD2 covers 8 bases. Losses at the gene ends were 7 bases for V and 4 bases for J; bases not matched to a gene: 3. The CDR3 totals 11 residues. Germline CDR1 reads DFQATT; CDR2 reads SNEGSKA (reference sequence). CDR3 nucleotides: TGCAGTGGGCGGGAGGCGTACGAGCAGTACTTC. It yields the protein CSGREAYEQYF.

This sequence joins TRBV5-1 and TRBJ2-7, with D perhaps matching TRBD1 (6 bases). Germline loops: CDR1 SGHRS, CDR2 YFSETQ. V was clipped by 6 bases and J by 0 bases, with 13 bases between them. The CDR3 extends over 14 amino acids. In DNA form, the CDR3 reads TGCGCCAGCAAGAACAGGGCGAGCTCCTACGAGCAGTACTTC. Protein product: CASKNRASSYEQYF.

The CDR3 loop is CSALNGRASSNQPQHF. CDR3 bases: TGCAGTGCCCTAAATGGCCGAGCATCGAGCAATCAGCCCCAGCATTTT. The chain is built from TRBV20-1 and TRBJ1-5; D is uncertain. The CDR3 contains 16 residues. Germline V gene sequence: CDR1 DFQATT, CDR2 SNEGSKA (reference sequence). The V end lost 6 bases, the J end lost 1 base, and 19 bases lay between the germline ends.